This T cell receptor beta chain is drawn from a study of T cell responses to AZD1222 COVID-19 vaccine. Study in general: Investigators merged groups given second doses at roughly 4 or roughly 12 weeks.

The CDR3 is 14 residues long. Trimming took 2 bases from V and 4 from J, leaving 11 bases between them. Germline CDR1 LNHDA, CDR2 SQIVND (reference sequence). Clones were read by immunoSEQ multiplex PCR, and TCRdb kept only the in-frame ones, dropping some. The data hold fewer than 200,000 clones, with about 89% observed a single time. Study observations and caveats: Two doses of AZD1222 preceded a rise in Spike-specific TCR breadth and depth. Donors were largely white British and mainly female; clonal diversity was possibly underestimated. Distributed over spike, vaccine-associated CD4 TCRs predominated at 160-218 and 743-854.

On this clone itself: Antigen specificity is unknown.

This TCR derives from an adult in good health. The sample here was peripheral blood, taken on day 0 of AZD1222 vaccination. V usage is TRBV19 and J usage is TRBJ1-1, with D possibly matching TRBD1 (6 bases). The CDR3 sequence is CASSITGIGTEAFF. CDR3 DNA sequence: TGTGCCAGTAGTATAACAGGGATCGGCACTGAAGCTTTCTTT.